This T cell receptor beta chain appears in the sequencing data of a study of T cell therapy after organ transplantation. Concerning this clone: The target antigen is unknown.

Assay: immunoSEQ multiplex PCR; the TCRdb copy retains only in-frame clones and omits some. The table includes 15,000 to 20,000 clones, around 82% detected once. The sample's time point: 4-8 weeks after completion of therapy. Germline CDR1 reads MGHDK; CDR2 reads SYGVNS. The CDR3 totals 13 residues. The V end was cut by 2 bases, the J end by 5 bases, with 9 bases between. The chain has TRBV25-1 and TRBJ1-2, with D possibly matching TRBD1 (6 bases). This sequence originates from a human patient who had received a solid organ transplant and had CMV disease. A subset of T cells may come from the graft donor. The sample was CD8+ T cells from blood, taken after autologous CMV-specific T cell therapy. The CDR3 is CASSEGRGYGYTF. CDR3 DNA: TGTGCCAGCAGTGAAGGGAGGGGGTATGGCTACACCTTC.